The 6 T cell receptor beta chains reported below all come from one sample, sequenced in a study of blood T cell repertoires in COVID-19. Libraries were prepared by immunoSEQ multiplex PCR; TCRdb keeps only in-frame clonotypes and omits some of them. Of more than 120,000 clones listed, around 84% were seen once; the top ten hold 2.6%. Sample: peripheral blood. Receptor source: a human donor with acute or convalescent COVID-19. The donor label of this sample is uncertain.

This clone was observed a single time. A junction boundary mismatches the germline segment, possibly from a read error. This chain connects TRBV7-2 to TRBJ1-5, with unresolved D. CDR1 and CDR2 from the germline V gene are SGHTA and FQGNSA. The CDR3 extends over 15 amino acids. The CDR3: CASTLSEGLNQPQHF. The CDR3 DNA is TGTGCCAGCACCTTATCAGAGGGTCTGAACCAGCCCCAGCATTTT.

The CDR3 nucleotides read TGTGCCAGCATTCCGGCGGACAGCTCCTACGAGCAGTACTTC. Protein sequence: CASIPADSSYEQYF. The gene calls are TRBV6-6 and TRBJ2-7; D is possibly TRBD1 (6 bases). Germline CDR1 reads MNHNY; CDR2 reads SVGAGI (reference sequence). V gave up 7 bases and J gave up 0 bases, with 13 bases separating them. The CDR3 is 14 residues long.

The rearrangement uses TRBV7-2 and TRBJ1-5, with D maybe TRBD1 (5 bases). The CDR3 has 12 residues. Per the germline V gene, CDR1 is SGHTA and CDR2 is FQGNSA. Deletions cut 2 bases from V and 6 bases from J, with 5 bases between. CDR3 protein: CASSLRGQPQHF. CDR3 DNA sequence: TGTGCCAGCAGCTTAAGGGGTCAGCCCCAGCATTTT.

The CDR3 DNA follows: TGTGCCACCGCGAGTTATAGCAATCAGCCCCAGCATTTT. It codes for CATASYSNQPQHF. The chain combines TRBV24-1 with TRBJ1-5; D gene ambiguous. CDR3 length: 13 amino acids. CDR1 is KGHDR and CDR2 is SFDVKD in the germline V gene. Trimming cost V 9 bases and J 0 bases, with 8 bases left between them.

The chain is built from TRBV29-1 and TRBJ1-2; 7 nucleotides agree with TRBD1. J lost 7 bases, V lost 4 bases, and 6 bases had no gene match. From germline, CDR1 is SQVTM and CDR2 ANQGSEA. The CDR3 has 12 amino acids. CDR3 sequence: CSVAGQLLGYTF. Here the CDR3 DNA reads TGCAGCGTTGCGGGACAGCTCCTTGGCTACACCTTC.

The chain links TRBV6-5 to TRBJ2-7, with 8 bases matching TRBD2. Looked up from germline, CDR1 is MNHEY and CDR2 is SVGAGI. There are 13 residues in the CDR3. V trimming: 0 bases; J trimming: 6 bases; junction bases outside the gene matches: 1. Here the CDR3 DNA reads TGTGCCAGCAGTTACTCTGCGGGAGGCGAGCAGTACGTC. Translating gives CASSYSAGGEQYV.